Listed below are T cell receptor beta chains from one sample, sequenced in a study of shared clonotypes between healthy human individuals. Profiled with immunoSEQ multiplex PCR; TCRdb holds only in-frame clones, not every one. The sample holds 2 million to 3 million clones, 90% to 95% seen once. The specimen was naive CD4+ T cells from PBMCs. The receptors here all came from a man aged 18 to 29 in good health. Some clones in this sample may be carry-over from other donors' samples. Both conserved end residues are part of each CDR3. Fields, in order: D gene, clone size, J gene, V gene, CDR3 DNA, CDR3 protein. D genes are given only for firm matches. A clone size is listed for some rows: how often the clone was seen (once, few, many), or a class if it is expanded.

NA NA TRBJ2-1 TRBV14 TGTGCCAGCAGCCAAGACAGCTACAATGAGCAGTTCTTC CASSQDSYNEQFF
NA NA TRBJ1-3 TRBV28 TGTGCCAGCAGCATACCCCGGGGTTCTGGAAACACCATATATTTT CASSIPRGSGNTIYF
TRBD2 NA TRBJ2-7 TRBV7-6 TGTGCCAGCAGCTTACAGCGGGGAGCCTACGAGCAGTACTTC CASSLQRGAYEQYF
NA few TRBJ1-1 TRBV30 TGTGCCTGGAGCGCCCAGGTGAACACTGAAGCTTTCTTT CAWSAQVNTEAFF
NA NA TRBJ2-5 TRBV20-1 TGCAGTGCTAGAGCTGGAGAGACCCAGTACTTC CSARAGETQYF
NA once TRBJ2-5 TRBV30 TGTGCCTGGAGGGGAGGGGGGGGCGAGACCCAGTACTTC CAWRGGGGETQYF
NA NA TRBJ1-2 TRBV19 TGTGCCAGTAGTATAGGTCGATATGGCTACACCTTC CASSIGRYGYTF
NA NA TRBJ2-1 TRBV5-4 TGTGCCAGCAGTCATTCCGGGACGTTGGCCTACAATGAGCAGTTCTTC CASSHSGTLAYNEQFF
NA NA TRBJ2-5 TRBV4-3 TGCGCCAGCAGCCAGGATGTCGGCGGGACGGAGACCCAGTACTTC CASSQDVGGTETQYF
TRBD1 NA TRBJ1-1 TRBV28 TGTGCCAGCAGTTTATTGGCAGGGGGCTGGACTGAAGCTTTCTTT CASSLLAGGWTEAFF
NA NA TRBJ1-1 TRBV19 TGTGCCAGTAGACCGGGGAGGGCCCCGAACACTGAAGCTTTCTTT CASRPGRAPNTEAFF
TRBD1 NA TRBJ2-7 TRBV7-9 TGTGCCAGCAGCTCGCCTATAACCGGGACAGGGGGCCTGAACGAGCAGTACTTC CASSSPITGTGGLNEQYF
TRBD1 NA TRBJ2-7 TRBV9 TGTGCCAGCAGCGTAGGACCGGGACAGTCCTACGAGCAGTACTTC CASSVGPGQSYEQYF
TRBD1 NA TRBJ1-2 TRBV6-1 TGTGCCAGCAGCTCGGACAGGGTATCGTATGGCTACACCTTC CASSSDRVSYGYTF
NA NA TRBJ1-1 TRBV5-6 TGTGCCAGCAGCTTGGCCGGAGTGGCTGAAGCTTTCTTT CASSLAGVAEAFF
NA NA TRBJ1-4 TRBV15 TGTGCCACCAGCAGAGGGGAGCGGGAAAAACTGTTTTTT CATSRGEREKLFF
NA NA TRBJ1-4 TRBV28 TGTGCCAGCAGTTTAGGAGGCCCTAATGAAAAACTGTTTTTT CASSLGGPNEKLFF
TRBD2 NA TRBJ2-7 TRBV7-2 TGTGCCAGCAGCTTAGGGTCTAGCGGTACCTACGAGCAGTACTTC CASSLGSSGTYEQYF
NA few TRBJ2-5 TRBV5-1 TGCGCCAGCAGCTTGGACAGAGAGACCCAGTACTTC CASSLDRETQYF
NA NA TRBJ1-4 TRBV4-1 TGCGCCAGCAGCCAAGTTACTTCCGAAAAACTGTTTTTT CASSQVTSEKLFF
NA NA TRBJ1-4 TRBV7-9 TGTGCCAGCAGGGCCGGATTAAATGAAAAACTGTTTTTT CASRAGLNEKLFF
NA NA TRBJ2-2 TRBV7-2 TGTGCCAGCAGAGTGGGGCTTCACACCGGGGAGCTGTTTTTT CASRVGLHTGELFF
NA NA TRBJ2-3 TRBV11-2 TGTGCCAGCAGAAGTCAAGGGTCTGGGACAGATACGCAGTATTTT CASRSQGSGTDTQYF
NA once TRBJ1-1 TRBV10-3 TGTGCCATCAAGGCTGTGAACACTGAAGCTTTCTTT CAIKAVNTEAFF
NA NA TRBJ2-7 TRBV2 TGTGCCAGCAGCGGCCCCTTGAGAGGGCAAAGCTCCTACGAGCAGTACTTC CASSGPLRGQSSYEQYF
NA NA TRBJ2-2 TRBV7-2 TGTGCCAGCAGATCCGGGACAACTTTCACCGGGGAGCTGTTTTTT CASRSGTTFTGELFF
NA few TRBJ1-1 TRBV28 TGTGCCAGCAGTTTAAACAGGGCGCGCGAAGCTTTCTTT CASSLNRAREAFF
NA NA TRBJ1-1 TRBV7-8 TGTGCCAGCAGATCATATTCCAGGGATACGACCATGAACACTGAAGCTTTCTTT CASRSYSRDTTMNTEAFF
NA NA TRBJ2-7 TRBV6-1 TGTGCCAGCAGTGATCCAGGCCGTCGCTCCTACGAGCAGTACTTC CASSDPGRRSYEQYF
NA NA TRBJ2-5 TRBV25-1 TGTGCCAGCAGTCTGCAGTGGACCCAGTACTTC CASSLQWTQYF
TRBD2 NA TRBJ2-1 TRBV2 TGTGCCAGCAGGACTAGCGGGGGGACCTACAATGAGCAGTTCTTC CASRTSGGTYNEQFF
NA NA TRBJ2-5 TRBV5-1 TGCGCCAGCAGCCTTGGACTTACCATGGGGGAGACCCAGTACTTC CASSLGLTMGETQYF
TRBD2 NA TRBJ2-5 TRBV9 TGTGCCAGCAGCGTAGGTGGGACTAGCGGGCCCCAAGAGACCCAGTACTTC CASSVGGTSGPQETQYF